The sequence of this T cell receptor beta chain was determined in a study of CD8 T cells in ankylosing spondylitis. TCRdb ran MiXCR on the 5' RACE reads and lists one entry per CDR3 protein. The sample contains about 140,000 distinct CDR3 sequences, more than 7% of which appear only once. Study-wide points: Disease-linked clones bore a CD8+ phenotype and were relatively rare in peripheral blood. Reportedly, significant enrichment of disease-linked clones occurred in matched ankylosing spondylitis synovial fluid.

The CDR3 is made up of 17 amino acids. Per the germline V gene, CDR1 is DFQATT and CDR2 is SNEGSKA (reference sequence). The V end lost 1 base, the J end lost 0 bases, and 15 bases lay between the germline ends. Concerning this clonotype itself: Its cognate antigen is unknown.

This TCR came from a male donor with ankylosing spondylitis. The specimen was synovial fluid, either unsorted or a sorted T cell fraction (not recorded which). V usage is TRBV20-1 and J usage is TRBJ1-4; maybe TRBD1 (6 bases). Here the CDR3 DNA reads TGCAGTGCTAGAGGCTCCGGGACACCTTCAACTAATGAAAAACTGTTTTTT. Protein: CSARGSGTPSTNEKLFF.